Below, 27 T cell receptor beta chains from the same sample are listed, as sequenced in a study of vaccination effects on CD4 cells after COVID-19. These TCRs' antigens remain unknown. With the ViraFEST assay, the study expanded antigen-specific CD4+ T cells using viral peptide pools, then sequenced them. Once cultured for roughly ten days, the cells underwent separation to obtain CD4+ T cells. Two-dose BNT162b2 or mRNA-1273 vaccination was given to participants. Data came from immunoSEQ multiplex PCR; TCRdb stores just in-frame clones and leaves some out. The sample yields roughly 16,000 clones, around 76% seen once. Sequencing was performed on CD4+ T cells from PBMCs cultured with HCoV-NL63 spike peptides, taken after COVID-19 vaccination. The receptor source for this set is a human donor who received a COVID-19 vaccine.

This clone occurred a few times. The chain employs TRBV7-9 and TRBJ2-2; D possibly corresponds to TRBD2 (5 bases). The CDR3 consists of 14 residues. Per germline, CDR1 SEHNR and CDR2 FQNEAQ (reference sequence). V lost 5 bases and J 6 bases, leaving 13 bases between the germline ends. Written as DNA, the CDR3 is TGTGCCAGCAGCCCAAACGGGATGGCCGGGGAGCTGTTTTTT. It specifies CASSPNGMAGELFF.

The rearrangement joins TRBV4-1 to TRBJ2-7; 7 bases map to TRBD2. CDR1 and CDR2 (germline): MGHRA, YSYEKL. V was clipped by 1 base and J by 2 bases; unmatched bases: 5. The CDR3 has 15 amino acids. The CDR3 loop is CASSQGLAATYEQYF. CDR3 nucleotides: TGCGCCAGCAGCCAAGGGCTAGCGGCAACCTACGAGCAGTACTTC.

The J gene is TRBJ2-1, the V gene TRBV27; possibly TRBD1 for D (6 bases). Germline-derived CDR1 and CDR2 are MNHEY and SMNVEV (reference sequence). The CDR3 is 14 amino acids. V dropped 6 bases and J dropped 8 bases, with 17 bases sitting between them. The CDR3 reads CASRPWGQGYEQFF. The CDR3 DNA follows: TGTGCCAGCAGACCCTGGGGGCAGGGCTATGAGCAGTTCTTC.

This sequence joins TRBV6-6 and TRBJ2-7; D uncertain. CDR1 MNHNY and CDR2 SVGAGI come from the germline V gene (reference sequence). CDR3 size: 13 residues. Trimming pared 2 bases from V and 0 bases from J, leaving 5 bases between. In nucleotides, the CDR3 is TGTGCCAGCAGTTACGGTTTCTCCTACGAGCAGTACTTC. This codes for CASSYGFSYEQYF.

The chain uses TRBV5-6 and TRBJ2-7, with no clear D. V lost 1 base and J lost 7, with 12 bases in between. The CDR3 is 13 residues long. The germline gives CDR1 SGHDT, CDR2 YYEEEE. CDR3 coding DNA: TGTGCCAGCAGCTTGCCGGTTTTGGGGGAGCAGTACTTC. It specifies CASSLPVLGEQYF. The complete variable domain, with remaining parts taken from reference TRBV5-6 and TRBJ2-7, reads DAGVTQSPTHLIKTRGQQVTLRCSPKSGHDTVSWYQQALGQGPQFIFQYYEEEERQRGNFPDRFSGHQFPNYSSELNVNALLLGDSALYLCASSLPVLGEQYFGPGTRLTVT.

This clone has a single count. The CDR3 reads CASSGGQGGEKLFF. The CDR3 DNA sequence: TGTGCCAGCAGTGGAGGACAGGGAGGAGAAAAACTGTTTTTT. This chain joins TRBV2 and TRBJ1-4; 8 nucleotides match TRBD1. V gave up 4 bases and J gave up 8 bases; unmatched junction bases: 6. The V gene's germline CDR1 is SNHLY and CDR2 FYNNEI. This CDR3 has 14 residues.

The V and J genes are TRBV6-5 and TRBJ2-7; 8 positions agree with TRBD2. The CDR3 totals 16 residues. Germline CDR1 and CDR2: MNHEY and SVGAGI. V gave up 2 bases and J gave up 1 base; unmatched junction bases: 7. CDR3 coding DNA: TGTGCCAGCAGTTACGATGGGGCGGGAGGTTCCTACGAGCAGTACTTC. It is translated as CASSYDGAGGSYEQYF.

This chain joins TRBV7-2 and TRBJ1-2, with a weak D call TRBD1 (5 bases). From germline, CDR1 is SGHTA and CDR2 FQGNSA. The V end was cut by 5 bases, the J end by 1 base, with 14 bases between. This CDR3 is built from 15 residues. The CDR3 loop reads CASSPRAGRNYGYTF. DNA for the CDR3: TGTGCCAGCAGCCCCCGGGCAGGGCGTAACTATGGCTACACCTTC.

The chain recombines TRBV6-2 or TRBV6-3 with TRBJ2-5, with D possibly matching TRBD1 (6 bases). Germline values: CDR1 MNHEY, CDR2 SVGEGT. The CDR3 length is 14 residues. The V end lost 3 bases, the J end lost 2 bases, and 10 bases lay between the germline ends. The CDR3 here is CASSYVGAQETQYF. CDR3 DNA: TGTGCCAGCAGTTATGTGGGGGCTCAAGAGACCCAGTACTTC.

This clone has more than one count but fewer than ten. This chain connects TRBV2 to TRBJ1-2, with TRBD1 matching over 11 bases. CDR1 SNHLY and CDR2 FYNNEI come from the germline V gene. This CDR3 region has 14 residues. J was trimmed by 5 bases and V by 7 bases; bases with no gene match: 6. The CDR3 loop is CASTGQGAQYGYTF. The DNA for the CDR3 is TGTGCCAGCACTGGACAGGGGGCGCAATATGGCTACACCTTC.

This clone occurred a few times. J is TRBJ1-4 and V is TRBV5-1; 8 bases line up with TRBD1. Trimming removed 4 bases from V and 3 bases from J; junction bases left unmatched: 8. The CDR3 runs 16 residues. Looked up from germline, CDR1 is SGHRS and CDR2 is YFSETQ. The CDR3 loop reads CASSPTSGQANEKLFF. The CDR3 DNA follows: TGCGCCAGCAGCCCCACGTCGGGACAGGCTAATGAAAAACTGTTTTTT.

The chain recombines TRBV3-1 (or the pseudogene TRBV3-2) with TRBJ2-5; weak D call: TRBD2 (6 bases). Germline V gene sequence: CDR1 LGHDT, CDR2 YNNKEL (reference sequence). V was clipped by 6 bases and J by 2 bases, with 10 bases between them. The CDR3 extends over 13 amino acids. For the CDR3, the DNA is TGTGCCAGCAGTCGCGGGACGCAAGAGACCCAGTACTTC. Protein sequence: CASSRGTQETQYF.

The chain joins TRBV18 to TRBJ1-5; maybe TRBD1 (6 bases). The germline V gene has CDR1 KGHSH and CDR2 LQKENI. V shed 2 bases and J shed 3 bases, with 17 bases lying between them. This CDR3 is built from 17 residues. The CDR3 protein is CASSPSSKQGINQPQHF. Written as DNA, the CDR3 is TGTGCCAGCTCACCATCTTCCAAACAGGGAATCAATCAGCCCCAGCATTTT.

The sample holds one count of this clone. The J gene is TRBJ2-1, the V gene TRBV15, with 10 bases fitting TRBD2. Trimming cost V 0 bases and J 6 bases; bases outside gene matches: 14. CDR3 size: 19 residues. Per germline, CDR1 LNHNV and CDR2 YYDKDF (reference sequence). The CDR3 loop is CATSRERGSGRPLTNEQFF. DNA of the CDR3: TGTGCCACCAGCAGAGAGAGGGGTAGCGGGAGGCCCCTAACCAATGAGCAGTTCTTC. The full variable domain, rest sourced from reference TRBV15 and TRBJ2-1, is DAMVIQNPRYQVTQFGKPVTLSCSQTLNHNVMYWYQQKSSQAPKLLFHYYDKDFNNEADTPDNFQSRRPNTSFCFLDIRSPGLGDTAMYLCATSRERGSGRPLTNEQFFGPGTRLTVL.

The chain is built from TRBV6-5 and TRBJ1-3; D may be TRBD1 (6 bases). The CDR3 runs 15 residues. The germline gives CDR1 MNHEY, CDR2 SVGAGI. Trimming took off 0 bases at V and 7 bases at J, with 13 bases between the two ends. In DNA form, the CDR3 reads TGTGCCAGCAGTTACTCTGGGGGCGCCGGGAACACCATATATTTT. Amino acid sequence: CASSYSGGAGNTIYF.

The chain has TRBV19 and TRBJ1-3; tentative D call: TRBD1 (5 bases). Trimming removed 3 bases at V and 1 base at J, with 10 bases between. The CDR3 has 15 amino acids. The germline V gene encodes CDR1 LNHDA and CDR2 SQIVND (reference sequence). CDR3 loop: CASSIQTDSGNTIYF. The CDR3 region has the DNA TGTGCCAGTAGTATCCAGACAGATTCTGGAAACACCATATATTTT.

The chain combines TRBV11-2 with TRBJ2-7, with D possibly being TRBD1 or TRBD2 (5 bases each). The CDR3 consists of 12 residues. V was cut by 3 bases and J by 6 bases, with 9 bases left in between. Per germline, CDR1 SGHAT and CDR2 FQNNGV. Here the CDR3 reads CASSFGTREQYF. CDR3 DNA sequence: TGTGCCAGCAGCTTCGGGACGCGCGAGCAGTACTTC. Variable domain in full (rest from reference TRBV11-2 and TRBJ2-7): EAGVAQSPRYKIIEKRQSVAFWCNPISGHATLYWYQQILGQGPKLLIQFQNNGVVDDSQLPKDRFSAERLKGVDSTLKIQPAKLEDSAVYLCASSFGTREQYFGPGTRLTVT.

The gene calls are TRBV6-5 and TRBJ2-7; weak D call: TRBD2 (6 bases). The CDR3 covers 12 residues. Germline V gene data show CDR1 as MNHEY and CDR2 as SVGAGI. V was trimmed by 8 bases and J by 2 bases, leaving 10 bases between them. The CDR3 sequence: CASGRGPYEQYF. The CDR3 bases are TGTGCCAGCGGGCGGGGTCCCTACGAGCAGTACTTC.

The chain couples TRBV11-2 to TRBJ1-2, with D unresolved. The germline gives CDR1 SGHAT, CDR2 FQNNGV. V was cut by 5 bases and J by 1 base, with 11 bases left in between. The CDR3 runs to 14 residues. DNA for the CDR3: TGTGCCAGCAGCAGTGACGGATTTAACTATGGCTACACCTTC. It translates to CASSSDGFNYGYTF.

DNA for the CDR3: TGTGCCAGCAGCTTGGATGCGGCGGGGGGCTCCTACGAGCAGTACTTC. This codes for CASSLDAAGGSYEQYF. V gene TRBV5-4 combines with J gene TRBJ2-7; 8 bases map to TRBD2. CDR3 length: 16 residues. Trimming cost V 0 bases and J 0 bases; bases outside gene matches: 5. From germline, CDR1 is SGHNT and CDR2 YYREEE (reference sequence).

This clone has just one count. V gene TRBV15 combines with J gene TRBJ2-6; maybe TRBD2 (7 bases). The germline V gene has CDR1 LNHNV and CDR2 YYDKDF (reference sequence). With 8 bases removed from V and 4 bases from J, the gap between germline ends came to 21 bases. The CDR3 extends over 17 amino acids. CDR3 loop: CATRRGGGRPGANVLTF. CDR3 sequence (DNA): TGTGCCACCCGGAGGGGGGGAGGACGTCCCGGGGCCAACGTCCTGACTTTC.

The chain links TRBV15 to TRBJ2-7, with D possibly being TRBD1 (6 bases). V was clipped by 0 bases and J by 2 bases, with 11 bases between them. CDR1 and CDR2 from the germline V gene are LNHNV and YYDKDF (reference sequence). The CDR3 sequence is 15 residues long. This CDR3 reads CATSRDDRYPYEQYF. CDR3 in DNA: TGTGCCACCAGCAGAGATGACAGGTACCCCTACGAGCAGTACTTC. The full variable domain, with the rest looked up from reference TRBV15 and TRBJ2-7, is DAMVIQNPRYQVTQFGKPVTLSCSQTLNHNVMYWYQQKSSQAPKLLFHYYDKDFNNEADTPDNFQSRRPNTSFCFLDIRSPGLGDTAMYLCATSRDDRYPYEQYFGPGTRLTVT.

The CDR3 nucleotides read TGCGCCAGCAGCTCTCGACTAGTAACAGATACGCAGTATTTT. Residues: CASSSRLVTDTQYF. The chain has TRBV5-1 and TRBJ2-3, with D perhaps TRBD2 (6 bases). The germline CDR1 and CDR2 sequences are SGHRS and YFSETQ. Between the trimmed V and J ends, which lost 3 bases and 3 bases, there was a span of 11 bases. The CDR3 covers 14 residues.

J is TRBJ1-3 and V is TRBV7-9; 9 nucleotides match TRBD1. The germline V gene encodes CDR1 SEHNR and CDR2 FQNEAQ (reference sequence). The length of the CDR3 is 15 residues. After removal of 5 bases from V and 2 bases from J, the junction contained 4 bases not matched to a gene. Here the CDR3 DNA reads TGTGCCAGCAGCCGTGACAGGGGGACTGGAAACACCATATATTTT. Translation: CASSRDRGTGNTIYF.

The J gene is TRBJ1-1, the V gene TRBV7-8; 10 bases agree with TRBD1. V shed 4 bases, J shed 10 bases, and the junction held 9 bases outside the gene matches. This CDR3 has 14 amino acids. Germline V gene lookup returns CDR1 SGHVS and CDR2 FQNEAQ. For the CDR3, the DNA is TGTGCCAGCAGCTCGGACAGGGGGGGGAGACGAGCTTTCTTT. It translates to CASSSDRGGRRAFF.

The J gene is TRBJ2-2, the V gene TRBV5-1; TRBD1 is a possible D gene (5 bases). With 4 bases removed from V and 1 base from J, the gap between germline ends came to 8 bases. Germline CDR1 and CDR2: SGHRS and YFSETQ. The CDR3 loop spans 14 amino acids. CDR3 sequence (DNA): TGCGCCAGCAGCGAAGGACAGAACACCGGGGAGCTGTTTTTT. It codes for CASSEGQNTGELFF.

The chain carries TRBV19 and TRBJ2-2; 7 bases are shared with TRBD2. Germline assignment: CDR1 LNHDA and CDR2 SQIVND (reference sequence). The V segment lost 7 bases and the J segment 5 bases; nucleotides outside the gene matches: 16. The CDR3 runs to 17 residues. The CDR3 here is CASTFGGGRARTGELFF. CDR3 in DNA: TGTGCCAGTACTTTTGGGGGGGGACGGGCGAGGACCGGGGAGCTGTTTTTT.